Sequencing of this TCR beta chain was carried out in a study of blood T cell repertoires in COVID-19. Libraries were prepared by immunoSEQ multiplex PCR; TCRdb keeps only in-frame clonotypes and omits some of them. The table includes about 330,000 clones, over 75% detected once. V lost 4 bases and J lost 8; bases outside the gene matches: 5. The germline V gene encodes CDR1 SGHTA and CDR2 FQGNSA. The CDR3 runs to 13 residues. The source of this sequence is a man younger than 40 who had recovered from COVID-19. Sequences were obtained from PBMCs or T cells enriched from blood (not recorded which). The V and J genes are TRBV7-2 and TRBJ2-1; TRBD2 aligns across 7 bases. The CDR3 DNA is TGTGCCAGCAGCTGGCCGGGGGGTCATGAGCAGTTCTTC. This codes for CASSWPGGHEQFF.